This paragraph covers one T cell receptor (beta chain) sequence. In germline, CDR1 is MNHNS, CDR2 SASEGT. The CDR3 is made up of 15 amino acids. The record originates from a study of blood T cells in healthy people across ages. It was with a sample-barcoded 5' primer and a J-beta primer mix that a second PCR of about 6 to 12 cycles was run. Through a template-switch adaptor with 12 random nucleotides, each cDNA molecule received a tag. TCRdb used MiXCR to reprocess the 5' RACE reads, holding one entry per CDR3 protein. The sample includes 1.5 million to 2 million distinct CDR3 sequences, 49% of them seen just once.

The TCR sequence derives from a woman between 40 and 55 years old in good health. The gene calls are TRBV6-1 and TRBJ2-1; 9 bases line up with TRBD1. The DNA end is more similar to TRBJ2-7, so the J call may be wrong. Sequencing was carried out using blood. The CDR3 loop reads CASSEGTGVYNEQYF. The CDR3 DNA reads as TGTGCCAGCAGTGAAGGGACAGGGGTCTACAATGAGCAGTACTTC.